A selection of T cell receptor beta chains follows, all from one sample in a study of cytomegalovirus exposure and HLA in healthy donors. The data were produced by immunoSEQ multiplex PCR, yet TCRdb's version contains in-frame clones alone and is incomplete. The sample shows 90,000 to 110,000 clones, around 85% of them seen only once. Sequencing input: PBMCs. The receptors were gathered from a man younger than 40 in good health and CMV-seropositive. CDR3s leave out the opening cysteine and the closing phenylalanine or tryptophan. Each record gives: J gene, V gene, CDR3 protein.

j_gene: TRBJ2-3; v_gene: TRBV30; CDR3aa: ASQRGGTDTQY
j_gene: TRBJ2-7; v_gene: TRBV13; CDR3aa: ASSRLRGASSYEQY
j_gene: TRBJ2-3; v_gene: TRBV9; CDR3aa: ASSVVALGGRDTQY
j_gene: TRBJ2-1; v_gene: TRBV5-1; CDR3aa: ASSPAGGYYNEQF
j_gene: TRBJ1-2; v_gene: TRBV10-3; CDR3aa: ASTQAQGGYT
j_gene: TRBJ1-2; v_gene: TRBV5-1; CDR3aa: ASSLEPPNYGYT
j_gene: TRBJ1-5; v_gene: TRBV28; CDR3aa: ASSSLREQPQH
j_gene: TRBJ1-1; v_gene: TRBV11-1; CDR3aa: ASSPSPDPAF
j_gene: TRBJ2-2; v_gene: TRBV28; CDR3aa: ASKTGGTGELF
j_gene: TRBJ1-1; v_gene: TRBV6-5; CDR3aa: ASMGGTEAF
j_gene: TRBJ1-6; v_gene: TRBV7-2; CDR3aa: ASSLAPGNSPLH
j_gene: TRBJ2-1; v_gene: TRBV6-1; CDR3aa: ASKDFYNEQF
j_gene: .; v_gene: TRBV5-1; CDR3aa: ASSFSGGAAYEQY
j_gene: .; v_gene: TRBV5-1; CDR3aa: ASSLGYEQY
j_gene: TRBJ1-3; v_gene: TRBV18; CDR3aa: ASSPQAGQPSGNTIY
j_gene: TRBJ2-3; v_gene: TRBV10-3; CDR3aa: AIGDSPPDTQY
j_gene: TRBJ1-4; v_gene: TRBV30; CDR3aa: ARQGQNEKLF
j_gene: TRBJ1-2; v_gene: TRBV4-1; CDR3aa: ASSPGQGAGGYT
j_gene: TRBJ1-1; v_gene: TRBV14; CDR3aa: ASSPGNRENTEAF
j_gene: TRBJ2-1; v_gene: TRBV27; CDR3aa: ARDQGQALSSYNEQF
j_gene: TRBJ1-1; v_gene: TRBV5-1; CDR3aa: ASSFRGADQNTEAF
j_gene: TRBJ2-1; v_gene: TRBV11-2; CDR3aa: ASSPNVVADVNEQF
j_gene: TRBJ1-2; v_gene: TRBV19; CDR3aa: ASHRPPNYGYT
j_gene: TRBJ1-2; v_gene: TRBV4-3; CDR3aa: ASSLGQPNYGYT